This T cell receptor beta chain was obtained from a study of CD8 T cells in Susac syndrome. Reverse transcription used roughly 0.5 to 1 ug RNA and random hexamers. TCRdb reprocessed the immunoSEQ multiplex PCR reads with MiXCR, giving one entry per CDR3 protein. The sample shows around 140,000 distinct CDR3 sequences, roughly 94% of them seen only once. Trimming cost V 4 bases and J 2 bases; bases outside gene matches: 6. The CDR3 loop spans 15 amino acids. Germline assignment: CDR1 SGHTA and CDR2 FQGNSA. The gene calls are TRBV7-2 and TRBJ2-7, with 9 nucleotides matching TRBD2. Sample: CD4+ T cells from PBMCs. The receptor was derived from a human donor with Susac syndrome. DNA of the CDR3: TGTGCCAGCAGCTCACTGGCTAGCGGGACCTACGAGCAGTACTTC. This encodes CASSSLASGTYEQYF. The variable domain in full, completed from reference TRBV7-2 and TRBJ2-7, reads GAGVSQSPSNKVTEKGKDVELRCDPISGHTALYWYRQSLGQGLEFLIYFQGNSAPDKSGLPSDRFSAERTGGSVSTLTIQRTQQEDSAVYLCASSSLASGTYEQYFGPGTRLTVT.